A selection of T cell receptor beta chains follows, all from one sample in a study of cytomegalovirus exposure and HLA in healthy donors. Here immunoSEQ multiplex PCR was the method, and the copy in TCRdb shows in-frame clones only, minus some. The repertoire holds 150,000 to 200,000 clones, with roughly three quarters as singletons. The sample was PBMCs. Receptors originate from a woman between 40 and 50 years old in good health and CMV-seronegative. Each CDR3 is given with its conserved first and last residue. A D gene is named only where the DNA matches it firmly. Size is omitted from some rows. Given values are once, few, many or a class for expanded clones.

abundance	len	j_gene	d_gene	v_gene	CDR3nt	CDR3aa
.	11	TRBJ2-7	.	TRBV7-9	TGTTCCAGCAGCTCCCTATACGAGCAGTACTTC	CSSSSLYEQYF
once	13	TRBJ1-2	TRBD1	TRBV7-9	TGTTCCAGCAGCGCCCGGACAGGCTATGGCTACACCTTC	CSSSARTGYGYTF
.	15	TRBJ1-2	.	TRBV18	TGTGCCAGCTCACCCGAGGGGGGGGCCCCTTCGGGCTACACCTTC	CASSPEGGAPSGYTF
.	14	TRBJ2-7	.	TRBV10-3	TGTGCCATCAGTGGCGGGACAGACCGCTACGAGCAGTACTTC	CAISGGTDRYEQYF
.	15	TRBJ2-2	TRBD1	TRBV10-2	TGCGCCAGCAGTGAAACAGGGGCATTCGCCGGGGAGCTGTTTTTT	CASSETGAFAGELFF
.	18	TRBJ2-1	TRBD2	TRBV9	TGTGCCAGCAGCGTCGGACTAGCGGGAGGCCGGGACTACAATGAGCAGTTCTTC	CASSVGLAGGRDYNEQFF
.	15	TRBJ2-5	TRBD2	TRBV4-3	TGCGCCAGCAGCCCGCTAGCGGGGGGATCGGAGACCCAGTACTTC	CASSPLAGGSETQYF
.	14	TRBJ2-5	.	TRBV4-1	TGCGCCAGCACCCCCGGGACATCTGTCGAGACCCAGTACTTC	CASTPGTSVETQYF
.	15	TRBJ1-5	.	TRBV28	TGTGCCAGCAGTAACGACATGAGGGGGAATCAGCCCCAGCATTTT	CASSNDMRGNQPQHF
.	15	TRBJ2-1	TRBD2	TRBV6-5	TGTGCCAGCAAGCTTAGCGGGAGTCGGGATAATGAGCAGTTCTTC	CASKLSGSRDNEQFF
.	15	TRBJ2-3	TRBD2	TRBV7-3	TGTGCCAGCAGCAACCAGCGGGGGGGCACAGATACGCAGTATTTT	CASSNQRGGTDTQYF
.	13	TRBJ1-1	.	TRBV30	TGTGCCTGGAGTAGGCAGGGTGGCACTGAAGCTTTCTTT	CAWSRQGGTEAFF
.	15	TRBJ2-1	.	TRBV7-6	TGTGCCAGCACTCCGTCAGGTGCAGGGGCGGCTGAGCAGTTCTTC	CASTPSGAGAAEQFF
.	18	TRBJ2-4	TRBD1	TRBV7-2	TGTGCCAGCAGCTTAGACACAGGGGCAACGAGTTCCAAAAACATTCAGTACTTC	CASSLDTGATSSKNIQYF
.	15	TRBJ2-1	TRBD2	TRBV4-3	TGCGCCAGCAGCCAAGATCTGCGGGAGGGGCATGAGCAGTTCTTC	CASSQDLREGHEQFF
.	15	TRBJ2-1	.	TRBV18	TGTGCCAGCTCACCCCAATACGCAGGTGGCAATGAGCAGTTCTTC	CASSPQYAGGNEQFF
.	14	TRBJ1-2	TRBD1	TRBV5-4	TGTGCCAGCAACACCGGGACAGGACCTTATGGCTACACCTTC	CASNTGTGPYGYTF
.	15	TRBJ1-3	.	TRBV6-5	TGTGCCAGCGCAAAGTGGGGGACTACTGGAAACACCATATATTTT	CASAKWGTTGNTIYF
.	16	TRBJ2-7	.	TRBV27	TGTGCCAGCAGTGCCGTATACGGTGAGCCACGATACGAGCAGTACTTC	CASSAVYGEPRYEQYF
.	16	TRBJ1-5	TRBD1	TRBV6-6	TGTGCCAGCCGATGGACAGGGGGCGAGTTGAATCAGCCCCAGCATTTT	CASRWTGGELNQPQHF
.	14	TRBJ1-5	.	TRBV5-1	TGCGCCAGCAGCTTGGAGACGGGGGGCCAGCCCCAGCATTTT	CASSLETGGQPQHF
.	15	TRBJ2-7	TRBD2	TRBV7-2	TGTGCCAGCAGCTTAGTCCTAGCGGGGCCCCGAGAGCAGTACTTC	CASSLVLAGPREQYF
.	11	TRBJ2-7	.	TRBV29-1	TGCAGCGTTGTACAGGTCTACGAGCAGTACTTC	CSVVQVYEQYF
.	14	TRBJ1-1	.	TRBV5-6	TGTGCCAGCAGCCTCGGACTCAGGAACACTGAAGCTTTCTTT	CASSLGLRNTEAFF
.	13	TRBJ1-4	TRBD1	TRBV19	TGTGCCAGTAGTGCGGGACAGTTTGAAAAACTGTTTTTT	CASSAGQFEKLFF
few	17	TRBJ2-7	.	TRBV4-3	TGCGCCAGCAGCCAAGAAAGACTAGGCCCAGGCTCCTACGAGCAGTACTTC	CASSQERLGPGSYEQYF
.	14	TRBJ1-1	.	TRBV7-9	TGTGCCAGCAGCTTATCAGGCCCTGAGACCGAAGCTTTCTTT	CASSLSGPETEAFF
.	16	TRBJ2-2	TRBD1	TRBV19	TGTGCCAGTAGCCCCCCGGACAGGGGGTGGACCGGGGAGCTGTTTTTT	CASSPPDRGWTGELFF
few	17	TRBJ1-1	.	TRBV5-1	TGCGCCAGCAGCTTGGCCTCTTTTGGGGGGATGAACACTGAAGCTTTCTTT	CASSLASFGGMNTEAFF
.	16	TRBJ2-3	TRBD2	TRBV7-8	TGTGCCAGCAGCTTCCTGACTAGCGGGAGGGTAGATACGCAGTATTTT	CASSFLTSGRVDTQYF
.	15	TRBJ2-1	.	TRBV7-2	TGTGCCAGCAGCCGCGGGGCCTTAAGAGGTAATGAGCAGTTCTTC	CASSRGALRGNEQFF
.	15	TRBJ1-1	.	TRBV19	TGTGCCAGTAGTACCCCCGGGCGGGGGAACACTGAAGCTTTCTTT	CASSTPGRGNTEAFF
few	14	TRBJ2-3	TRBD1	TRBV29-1	TGCAGCGTTGCGAGCCTCAGGGGGACAGATACGCAGTATTTT	CSVASLRGTDTQYF
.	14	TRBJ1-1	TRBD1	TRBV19	TGTGCCAGTTGTCGACAGGGAGCGGGGGCTGAAGCTTTCTTT	CASCRQGAGAEAFF
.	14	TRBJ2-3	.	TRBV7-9	TGTGCCAGCAGCTTTAGTTTGAGCACAGATACGCAGTATTTT	CASSFSLSTDTQYF
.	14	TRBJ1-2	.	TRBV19	TGTGCCAGTAGTATAGATAACTGGAACTATGGCTACACCTTC	CASSIDNWNYGYTF
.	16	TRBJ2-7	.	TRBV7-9	TGTGCCAGCAGCCCCCCTAAGGGGCCCCCCTCCTACGAGCAGTACTTC	CASSPPKGPPSYEQYF
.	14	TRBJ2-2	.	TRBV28	TGTGCCACCATAGGGGCAACCTACACCGGGGAGCTGTTTTTT	CATIGATYTGELFF
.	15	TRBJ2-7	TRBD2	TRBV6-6	TGTGCCAGCAGTTACGGGAAGCGGGAGTACTCCGAGCAGTACTTC	CASSYGKREYSEQYF
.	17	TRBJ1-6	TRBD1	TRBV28	TGTGCCAGCAGTTTATTGGCAGGGGGGTCCTATAATTCACCCCTCCACTTT	CASSLLAGGSYNSPLHF
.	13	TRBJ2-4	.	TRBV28	TGTGCCAGCACGGCTAGGCCCGGTAACATTCAGTACTTC	CASTARPGNIQYF
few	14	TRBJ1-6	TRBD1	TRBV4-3	TGCGCCAGCGCGATAGGGACAGGGGATTCACCCCTCCACTTT	CASAIGTGDSPLHF
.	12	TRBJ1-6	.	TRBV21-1	TGTGCCAAGGACAGTCCCAATTCACCCCTCCACTTT	CAKDSPNSPLHF
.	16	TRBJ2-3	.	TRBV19	TGTGCCAGTAGTATACGGGGACAAGGGAGAACAGATACGCAGTATTTT	CASSIRGQGRTDTQYF
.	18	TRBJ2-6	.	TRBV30	TGTGCCTGGAGCTCCCCAGGGTTTTTAAGCTCTGGGGCCAACGGCCTGACTTTC	CAWSSPGFLSSGANGLTF
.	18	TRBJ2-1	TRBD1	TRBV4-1	TGCGCCAGCAGCCGAATCTTACAGGGGGGATATAAGAACAATGAGCAGTTCTTC	CASSRILQGGYKNNEQFF
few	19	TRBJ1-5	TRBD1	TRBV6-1	TGTGCCAGCAGTGAACTTACCGGGACAGACTTTTATAGCAATCAGCCCCAGCATTTT	CASSELTGTDFYSNQPQHF
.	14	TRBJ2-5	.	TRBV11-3	TGTGCCAGCAGCTTAGGAGGAGACCAAGAGACCCAGTACTTC	CASSLGGDQETQYF
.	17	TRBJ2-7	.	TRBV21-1	TGTGCCAGCAGCAAAGCACGGTCAGGGGACGAGAATTACGAGCAGTACTTC	CASSKARSGDENYEQYF
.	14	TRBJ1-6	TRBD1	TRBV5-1	TGCGCCAGCAGTCCGGGACAGGAAGATTCACCCCTCCACTTT	CASSPGQEDSPLHF
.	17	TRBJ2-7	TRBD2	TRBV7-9	TGTTCCAGCAGCCGATCTCATCGGGAGGGTGTGAAGGAAGAGCAGTACTTC	CSSSRSHREGVKEEQYF
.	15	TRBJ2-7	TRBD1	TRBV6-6	TGTGCCAGCAGTTACCAACGACAGGGGTGGTCCGAGCAGTACTTC	CASSYQRQGWSEQYF
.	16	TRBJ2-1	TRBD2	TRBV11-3	TGTGCCAGCAGCCCCCCAGCTAGCGGGGCCTACAATGAGCAGTTCTTC	CASSPPASGAYNEQFF
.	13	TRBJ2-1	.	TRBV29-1	TGCAGCGTTGGAGGGGGGGACTACAATGAGCAGTTCTTC	CSVGGGDYNEQFF
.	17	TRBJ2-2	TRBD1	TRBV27	TGTGCCAGCAGTTCCAAGTCTACAGGGGCGAGAACCGGGGAGCTGTTTTTT	CASSSKSTGARTGELFF